These T cell receptor beta chains were read from a single sample in a study of blood T cell repertoires in COVID-19. The table came from immunoSEQ multiplex PCR; TCRdb's copy has only in-frame clones and leaves some out. Of over 150,000 clones detected, approximately 79% appear once; the ten largest clones hold under 20%. Sequenced input: PBMCs or T cells enriched from blood (not recorded which). All receptors come from a woman in her 70s in a cohort exposed to, infected with or recovered from COVID-19 (not recorded which). CDR3s include the opening cysteine and the closing phenylalanine or tryptophan. A D gene is named only where the DNA matches it firmly. Some rows mark clone size as missing; the rest say once, few, many or name a class of expanded clone.

NA,TRBV10-3,TRBD1,14,TRBJ1-2,TGTGCCATCACCACCGGACAGGGATTTGGAGGCTACACCTTC,CAITTGQGFGGYTF
NA,TRBV3-1/TRBV3-2,NA,14,TRBJ1-2,TGTGCCAGCAGCCAAGGGTCCAGTTTCTATGGCTACACCTTC,CASSQGSSFYGYTF
NA,TRBV10-2,TRBD2,16,TRBJ2-5,TGCGCCAGCTCAACCGGGGGAGCGGGAGTAGGAGAGACCCAGTACTTC,CASSTGGAGVGETQYF
NA,TRBV28,NA,13,TRBJ1-2,TGTGCCAGCAGCGTAGGACTGATCTATGGCTACACCTTC,CASSVGLIYGYTF
NA,TRBV5-6,NA,15,TRBJ1-2,TGTGCCAGCAGCTTGGCAGGAATAGGGGGCTATGGCTACACCTTC,CASSLAGIGGYGYTF
NA,TRBV5-1,TRBD2,14,TRBJ2-5,TGCGCCAGCAGCTTGGGACTAGCTCAAGAGACCCAGTACTTC,CASSLGLAQETQYF
NA,TRBV10-3,TRBD2,16,TRBJ2-1,TGTGCCATCAGTGTCAATGGGGGGGGCTCCTACAATGAGCAGTTCTTC,CAISVNGGGSYNEQFF
NA,TRBV28,TRBD2,14,TRBJ2-3,TGTGCCAGCACCCAAGGGCAGGGAGGGGATACGCAGTATTTT,CASTQGQGGDTQYF
NA,TRBV28,NA,14,TRBJ1-5,TGTGCCAGCAGTTTCAGGTCCGGCAATCAGCCCCAGCATTTT,CASSFRSGNQPQHF
NA,TRBV7-9,NA,12,TRBJ2-1,TGTGCCAGCAGCCGGAGCGGAGGTGAGCAGTTCTTC,CASSRSGGEQFF
NA,TRBV3-1/TRBV3-2,NA,13,TRBJ2-2,TGTGCCAGCAGCCAAGCTATAACCGGGGAGCTGTTTTTT,CASSQAITGELFF
NA,TRBV24-1,NA,14,TRBJ2-5,TGTGCCACCAGTGGAGGGGGACTACAAGAGACCCAGTACTTC,CATSGGGLQETQYF
NA,TRBV2,NA,13,TRBJ1-1,TGTGCCAGCAAACGAGACAGTAACACTGAAGCTTTCTTT,CASKRDSNTEAFF
once,TRBV3-1/TRBV3-2,TRBD2,17,TRBJ2-1,TGTGCCAGCAGCCAAGATGGTATAGCGGGAGGGCGGAGGGGGCAGTTCTTC,CASSQDGIAGGRRGQFF
NA,TRBV19,NA,13,TRBJ2-3,TGTGCCAGTAGAAGCCAGGGTCCAGATACGCAGTATTTT,CASRSQGPDTQYF
few,TRBV4-2,NA,15,TRBJ1-1,TGTGCCAGCAGGCGACTAGGCACAGCGGACACTGAAGCTTTCTTT,CASRRLGTADTEAFF
NA,TRBV11-3,NA,18,TRBJ1-2,TGTGCCAGCAGCTTTGCCCCTCTTTCGTTAGAGGTTAACTATGGCTACACCTTC,CASSFAPLSLEVNYGYTF
NA,TRBV6-5,TRBD1,15,TRBJ1-6,TGTGCCAGCACTAAAGACCGGGACAGTGGATCACCCCTCCACTTT,CASTKDRDSGSPLHF
NA,TRBV5-1,TRBD1,17,TRBJ2-7,TGCGCCAGCAGCTTTACTACGGACAGGGAGAGCTCCTACGAGCAGTACTTC,CASSFTTDRESSYEQYF
NA,TRBV19,NA,17,TRBJ2-2,TGTGCCAGCCTCGGGACATCCGGGCGCTTTAACACCGGGGAGCTGTTTTTT,CASLGTSGRFNTGELFF
NA,TRBV3-1/TRBV3-2,NA,13,TRBJ2-1,TGTGCCAGCAGCCCTAGTGGCCGCCATGAGCAGTTCTTC,CASSPSGRHEQFF
few,TRBV15,TRBD2,15,TRBJ2-7,TGTGCCACCAGCAGAGATATCGGGGGGGCTAACGAGCAGTACTTC,CATSRDIGGANEQYF